Listed below are T cell receptor beta chains from one sample, sequenced in a study of shared clonotypes between healthy human individuals. This table comes from immunoSEQ multiplex PCR, and its TCRdb copy is limited to in-frame clones, with some not included. The sample holds under 130,000 clones, roughly 66% seen once. The specimen sequenced was memory CD8+ T cells sorted from blood. The source is a woman in her twenties or thirties in good health. CDR3s include the opening cysteine and the closing phenylalanine or tryptophan. The order of the fields is clone size, D gene, V gene, J gene, CDR3 protein, CDR3 DNA. A D gene is named only where the DNA matches it firmly. Clone size is given for some rows only: seen once, a few or many times, or a class if the clone is expanded.

clone_size: .
d_call: .
v_call: TRBV7-5
j_call: TRBJ1-5
cdr3_aa: CVRSLRANQPQHF
cdr3_nt: TGTGTCAGAAGCTTAAGGGCCAATCAGCCCCAGCATTTT

clone_size: .
d_call: TRBD2
v_call: TRBV27
j_call: TRBJ2-7
cdr3_aa: CASSTLAGTRGEQYF
cdr3_nt: TGTGCCAGCAGTACACTCGCCGGGACTAGAGGCGAGCAGTACTTC

clone_size: .
d_call: TRBD1
v_call: TRBV25-1
j_call: TRBJ2-1
cdr3_aa: CASSESVGTATNNEQFF
cdr3_nt: TGTGCCAGCAGTGAGAGTGTCGGGACAGCTACGAACAATGAGCAGTTCTTC

clone_size: .
d_call: TRBD1
v_call: TRBV10-1
j_call: TRBJ2-7
cdr3_aa: CASSESLETGKQYF
cdr3_nt: TGCGCCAGCAGTGAGTCGCTGGAGACAGGGAAGCAGTACTTC

clone_size: .
d_call: .
v_call: TRBV14
j_call: TRBJ2-3
cdr3_aa: CASVRGPSTDTQYF
cdr3_nt: TGTGCCAGCGTACGGGGCCCTAGCACAGATACGCAGTATTTT

clone_size: few
d_call: .
v_call: TRBV27
j_call: TRBJ2-3
cdr3_aa: CASSFPTGGTDTQYF
cdr3_nt: TGTGCCAGCAGTTTCCCCACTGGGGGCACAGATACGCAGTATTTT

clone_size: once
d_call: TRBD2
v_call: TRBV28
j_call: TRBJ2-7
cdr3_aa: CASSLGSGRWPYEQYF
cdr3_nt: TGTGCCAGCAGTTTGGGGAGCGGGAGGTGGCCCTACGAGCAGTACTTC

clone_size: .
d_call: .
v_call: TRBV5-1
j_call: TRBJ2-1
cdr3_aa: CASSLGSNYNEQFF
cdr3_nt: TGCGCCAGCAGCTTGGGCAGTAACTACAATGAGCAGTTCTTC

clone_size: .
d_call: TRBD2
v_call: TRBV28
j_call: TRBJ2-1
cdr3_aa: CAGGLAGVGEQFF
cdr3_nt: TGTGCCGGGGGACTAGCGGGAGTGGGTGAGCAGTTCTTC

clone_size: .
d_call: .
v_call: TRBV9
j_call: TRBJ1-1
cdr3_aa: CASSVVIGGTEAFF
cdr3_nt: TGTGCCAGCAGCGTAGTTATTGGCGGGACTGAAGCTTTCTTT

clone_size: once
d_call: TRBD2
v_call: TRBV5-1
j_call: TRBJ2-7
cdr3_aa: CASSGYTSGAYEQYF
cdr3_nt: TGCGCCAGCAGCGGGTACACTAGCGGGGCCTACGAGCAGTACTTC

clone_size: .
d_call: .
v_call: TRBV25-1
j_call: TRBJ1-1
cdr3_aa: CASSESPGWETEAFF
cdr3_nt: TGTGCCAGCAGTGAGTCTCCAGGGTGGGAGACTGAAGCTTTCTTT

clone_size: .
d_call: .
v_call: TRBV18
j_call: TRBJ2-1
cdr3_aa: CASSPVGVGEQFF
cdr3_nt: TGTGCCAGCTCACCAGTGGGAGTCGGGGAGCAGTTCTTC

clone_size: .
d_call: .
v_call: TRBV5-1
j_call: TRBJ1-5
cdr3_aa: CASSGWVYSNQPQHF
cdr3_nt: TGCGCCAGCAGCGGTTGGGTTTATAGCAATCAGCCCCAGCATTTT

clone_size: .
d_call: .
v_call: TRBV10-1
j_call: TRBJ2-7
cdr3_aa: CASLDYEQYF
cdr3_nt: TGCGCCAGCTTGGACTACGAGCAGTACTTC

clone_size: .
d_call: .
v_call: TRBV7-9
j_call: TRBJ2-6
cdr3_aa: CASTAGPGANVLTF
cdr3_nt: TGTGCCAGCACCGCCGGGCCTGGGGCCAACGTCCTGACTTTC

clone_size: few
d_call: TRBD2
v_call: TRBV19
j_call: TRBJ2-5
cdr3_aa: CASSYSGEETQYF
cdr3_nt: TGTGCCAGTAGTTATAGCGGGGAAGAGACCCAGTACTTC

clone_size: few
d_call: .
v_call: TRBV7-9
j_call: TRBJ2-1
cdr3_aa: CASSPRGGSSYNEQFF
cdr3_nt: TGTGCCAGCAGCCCAAGGGGAGGAAGCTCCTACAATGAGCAGTTCTTC

clone_size: .
d_call: TRBD1
v_call: TRBV28
j_call: TRBJ2-1
cdr3_aa: CASSLGGTGLNEQFF
cdr3_nt: TGTGCCAGCAGCCTAGGGGGGACAGGGTTAAATGAGCAGTTCTTC

clone_size: .
d_call: .
v_call: TRBV6-6
j_call: TRBJ2-1
cdr3_aa: CASSANSARSYNEQFF
cdr3_nt: TGTGCCAGCAGTGCGAACAGCGCCCGCTCCTACAATGAGCAGTTCTTC

clone_size: .
d_call: TRBD2
v_call: TRBV4-1
j_call: TRBJ2-5
cdr3_aa: CASRAGLAHPSHQETQYF
cdr3_nt: TGCGCCAGCAGGGCGGGACTAGCGCACCCCTCCCACCAAGAGACCCAGTACTTC

clone_size: many
d_call: .
v_call: TRBV19
j_call: TRBJ1-1
cdr3_aa: CASSPLETDVNTEAFF
cdr3_nt: TGTGCCAGTAGTCCCCTCGAGACAGACGTGAACACTGAAGCTTTCTTT

clone_size: .
d_call: .
v_call: TRBV7-2
j_call: TRBJ2-5
cdr3_aa: CASSLLLVYSFQETQYF
cdr3_nt: TGTGCCAGCAGCCTCCTCCTCGTTTACTCCTTTCAAGAGACCCAGTACTTC

clone_size: .
d_call: TRBD2
v_call: TRBV19
j_call: TRBJ2-1
cdr3_aa: CASRIAGQNYNEQFF
cdr3_nt: TGTGCCAGTAGGATAGCGGGGCAGAATTACAATGAGCAGTTCTTC

clone_size: once
d_call: .
v_call: TRBV29-1
j_call: TRBJ1-2
cdr3_aa: CSVAGGDYGYTF
cdr3_nt: TGCAGCGTCGCTGGCGGGGACTATGGCTACACCTTC

clone_size: .
d_call: TRBD2
v_call: TRBV13
j_call: TRBJ2-7
cdr3_aa: CASSPSLEARREWREQYF
cdr3_nt: TGTGCCAGCAGCCCAAGTTTGGAGGCGCGGCGGGAGTGGCGCGAGCAGTACTTC

clone_size: .
d_call: TRBD1
v_call: TRBV11-2
j_call: TRBJ2-3
cdr3_aa: CASSPPTGDPTDTQYF
cdr3_nt: TGTGCCAGCAGCCCACCGACAGGGGATCCCACAGATACGCAGTATTTT

clone_size: few
d_call: .
v_call: TRBV10-3
j_call: TRBJ1-5
cdr3_aa: CAISEENQPQHF
cdr3_nt: TGTGCCATCAGTGAAGAGAATCAGCCCCAGCATTTT

clone_size: .
d_call: .
v_call: TRBV5-1
j_call: TRBJ2-7
cdr3_aa: CASSLYGLLRKQYF
cdr3_nt: TGCGCCAGCAGCTTGTATGGTTTACTCAGGAAGCAGTACTTC

clone_size: once
d_call: .
v_call: TRBV4-2
j_call: TRBJ1-5
cdr3_aa: CASSQDPYRETTNQPQHF
cdr3_nt: TGTGCCAGCAGCCAAGATCCGTACCGGGAGACTACCAATCAGCCCCAGCATTTT

clone_size: .
d_call: TRBD2
v_call: TRBV9
j_call: TRBJ2-7
cdr3_aa: CASSVGGGSDEQYF
cdr3_nt: TGTGCCAGCAGCGTAGGTGGCGGGAGTGACGAGCAGTACTTC

clone_size: .
d_call: .
v_call: TRBV11-1
j_call: TRBJ2-7
cdr3_aa: CASSLARAYEQYF
cdr3_nt: TGTGCCAGCAGCTTAGCCAGGGCCTACGAGCAGTACTTC

clone_size: .
d_call: .
v_call: TRBV29-1
j_call: TRBJ2-7
cdr3_aa: CSVAQDGNTYEQYF
cdr3_nt: TGCAGCGTTGCGCAGGACGGGAATACCTACGAGCAGTACTTC

clone_size: .
d_call: TRBD1
v_call: TRBV28
j_call: TRBJ2-7
cdr3_aa: CASRRDRGLTYEQYF
cdr3_nt: TGTGCCAGCAGACGGGACAGGGGGCTAACCTACGAGCAGTACTTC

clone_size: few
d_call: TRBD2
v_call: TRBV6-4
j_call: TRBJ2-1
cdr3_aa: CASSDSLAGGYNEQFF
cdr3_nt: TGTGCCAGCAGTGACTCACTAGCGGGAGGGTACAATGAGCAGTTCTTC

clone_size: .
d_call: .
v_call: TRBV4-2
j_call: TRBJ2-5
cdr3_aa: CASSQDLLGGSGQETQYF
cdr3_nt: TGTGCCAGCAGCCAAGATCTACTAGGAGGTAGCGGCCAAGAGACCCAGTACTTC

clone_size: .
d_call: .
v_call: TRBV25-1
j_call: TRBJ2-3
cdr3_aa: CASSDSDGTDVGDTQYF
cdr3_nt: TGTGCCAGCAGTGATTCTGACGGGACTGATGTAGGGGATACGCAGTATTTT